This entry features one TCR beta chain sequence. Its specificity is not known. The sample is drawn from a study of OX40 agonist ivuxolimab in advanced cancers. Study-level information: Patient treatment consisted of intravenous ivuxolimab administration every 2 weeks at 0.01 to 10 mg/kg.

The protocol was immunoSEQ multiplex PCR, while the TCRdb copy is restricted to in-frame clones and leaves out a portion. This table has about 74,000 clones, 84% appearing once. This CDR3 region has 18 residues. V lost 4 bases and J lost 1, with 22 bases in between. Germline assignment: CDR1 LGHNA and CDR2 YSLEER. Study outcomes and limitations: Clonal expansion was seen in CD4+ and CD8+ blood T cells by week 6 at 0.1 to 3.0 mg/kg.

The chain employs TRBV4-3 and TRBJ1-1; weak D call: TRBD1 (6 bases). This receptor was identified in an adult with an advanced solid tumor such as melanoma, head and neck, liver or kidney cancer. The source was CD4+ or CD8+ T cells sorted from blood, collected in a trial of the OX40 agonist ivuxolimab. DNA of the CDR3: TGCGCCAGCAGCCGCGGTAGGGGGGGGAGCAGCCAGAACACTGAAGCTTTCTTT. Encoded protein: CASSRGRGGSSQNTEAFF.